Each of the 32 T cell receptor beta chains below was sequenced from the same sample in a study of vaccination and CD4 T cells after COVID-19. CD4+ T cells that had been cultured provided DNA sequenced with the Oncomine TCR Beta short-read assay. TCRdb redid the calling of the PCR reads with MiXCR, one entry per CDR3 protein. Among about 16,000 distinct CDR3 sequences listed, approximately 62% were seen once. These receptors have no known antigen. Sample treatment: roughly ten-day PBMC culture with coronavirus spike peptide pools or control peptides (ViraFEST assay). The sequenced material came from CD4+ T cells from blood, cultured in vitro. The origin of the receptors is a human donor who had recovered from COVID-19.

This clonotype was counted between two and nine times. The chain employs TRBV7-3 and TRBJ2-2; a possible D gene is TRBD1 (6 bases). Germline assignment: CDR1 SGHTA and CDR2 FQGTGA. Trimming removed 4 bases from V and 7 bases from J, with 13 bases in between. The CDR3 extends over 14 amino acids. CDR3 sequence reads: CASSSGTRIGELFF. The CDR3 nucleotides are TGTGCCAGCAGCTCCGGGACACGGATCGGGGAGCTGTTTTTT.

The rearrangement uses TRBV27 and TRBJ2-3, with no clear D. Germline V gene data show CDR1 as MNHEY and CDR2 as SMNVEV (reference sequence). Trimming cost V 4 bases and J 3 bases, with 17 bases left between them. This CDR3 has 16 residues. CDR3 loop: CASSSSDPAGTDTQYF. Here the CDR3 DNA reads TGTGCCAGCAGTTCCTCGGACCCCGCTGGGACAGATACGCAGTATTTT.

This clonotype was seen a handful of times. This chain connects TRBV23-1 to TRBJ1-1, with D possibly matching TRBD1 (5 bases). TRBV23-1 is known as an ORF, though its function is uncertain. This CDR3 contains 13 residues. V was clipped by 2 bases and J by 6 bases, with 10 bases between them. The DNA of the CDR3 is TGCGCCAGCAGTCAAGGGGGGAGTGCTGAAGCTTTCTTT. Its translation is CASSQGGSAEAFF.

This clonotype came up once. This chain uses TRBV7-2 with TRBJ2-2; possibly TRBD1 for D (6 bases). Trimming left V 4 bases short and J 3 bases short, with 12 bases between. The CDR3 consists of 15 residues. Germline V gene sequence: CDR1 SGHTA, CDR2 FQGNSA. The CDR3 here is CASSSQGRDTGELFF. CDR3 in DNA: TGTGCCAGCAGCTCACAGGGTCGTGACACCGGGGAGCTGTTTTTT.

V usage is TRBV7-2 and J usage is TRBJ2-3; 12 bases are a match to TRBD2. The germline gives CDR1 SGHTA, CDR2 FQGNSA. Unmatched junction bases numbered 8, after V lost 5 bases and J lost 2 bases. There are 17 residues in the CDR3. DNA of the CDR3: TGTGCCAGCAGCCTCGGACTAGCGGGAACCCCCACAGATACGCAGTATTTT. Residues: CASSLGLAGTPTDTQYF. Full variable domain (outside the CDR3, taken from reference TRBV7-2 and TRBJ2-3): GAGVSQSPSNKVTEKGKDVELRCDPISGHTALYWYRQSLGQGLEFLIYFQGNSAPDKSGLPSDRFSAERTGGSVSTLTIQRTQQEDSAVYLCASSLGLAGTPTDTQYFGPGTRLTVL.

This chain links TRBV10-2 with TRBJ1-1, with no clear D. The CDR3 is 11 residues long. Between the trimmed V and J ends, which lost 10 bases and 2 bases, there was a span of 8 bases. Looked up from germline, CDR1 is WSHSY and CDR2 is SAAADI. CDR3 DNA sequence: TGCGCCACCTCACTTAACACTGAAGCTTTCTTT. It translates to CATSLNTEAFF.

The chain employs TRBV4-3 and TRBJ2-2; D call uncertain. Germline assignment: CDR1 LGHNA and CDR2 YSLEER. The CDR3 loop spans 14 amino acids. V dropped 3 bases and J dropped 5 bases, with 10 bases sitting between them. DNA of the CDR3: TGCGCCAGCAGCCATGGGGAAGGTACCGGGGAGCTGTTTTTT. Its protein product is CASSHGEGTGELFF.

This clonotype was observed a few times. The chain combines TRBV6-4 with TRBJ1-2; D might be TRBD1 (5 bases). The CDR3 is 15 residues long. Germline loops: CDR1 MRHNA, CDR2 SNTAGT. V lost 6 bases and J 2 bases, leaving 16 bases between the germline ends. This chain's CDR3 is CASRADSRGNYGYTF. CDR3 coding DNA: TGTGCCAGCAGAGCCGACAGCCGGGGGAACTATGGCTACACCTTC.

The chain joins TRBV10-3 to TRBJ2-5; D gene ambiguous. V lost 6 bases and J 1 base, leaving 9 bases between the germline ends. CDR3 length: 13 amino acids. Looked up from germline, CDR1 is ENHRY and CDR2 is SYGVKD. The CDR3 loop is CAISGSAQETQYF. CDR3 nucleotide sequence: TGTGCCATCAGCGGTTCAGCCCAAGAGACCCAGTACTTC.

This clonotype has a handful of counts. The V gene is TRBV20-1, the J gene TRBJ1-1, with 9 bases matching TRBD1. Germline assignment: CDR1 DFQATT and CDR2 SNEGSKA (reference sequence). J lost 4 bases, V lost 6 bases, and 6 bases had no gene match. The CDR3 covers 13 residues. The CDR3 here is CSAARQGGTEAFF. CDR3 sequence (DNA): TGCAGTGCCGCCCGACAGGGGGGCACTGAAGCTTTCTTT.

This clonotype was detected once. This chain uses TRBV5-1 with TRBJ2-1; TRBD2 agrees at 12 bases. This CDR3 spans 16 amino acids. Germline V gene sequence: CDR1 SGHRS, CDR2 YFSETQ. The junction had 7 bases not matched to a gene; V was cut back by 4 bases and J by 5 bases. CDR3 bases: TGCGCCAGCAGCCCCAACCTAGCGGGAGGGAACAATGAGCAGTTCTTC. It yields the protein CASSPNLAGGNNEQFF.

This clonotype was seen only once. The CDR3 is CSARAGTRSNEQFF. For the CDR3, the DNA is TGCAGTGCTAGAGCCGGGACTAGGTCTAATGAGCAGTTCTTC. This chain connects TRBV20-1 to TRBJ2-1; 8 bases fit TRBD2. Per the germline V gene, CDR1 is DFQATT and CDR2 is SNEGSKA (reference sequence). J lost 7 bases, V lost 1 base, and 6 bases had no gene match. The CDR3 loop spans 14 amino acids.

The chain uses TRBV10-3 and TRBJ1-4, with D unresolved. Trimming left V 10 bases short and J 0 bases short, with 9 bases between. Germline CDR1 and CDR2: ENHRY and SYGVKD. The CDR3 covers 13 residues. The CDR3 coding sequence is TGTGCCACAAGAGGTGCAACTAATGAAAAACTGTTTTTT. This translates into CATRGATNEKLFF.

In its sample, this clonotype was seen a few times. The chain is built from TRBV20-1 and TRBJ1-4; TRBD1 is a possible D gene (5 bases). The CDR3 contains 14 residues. The V end lost 3 bases, the J end lost 6 bases, and 14 bases lay between the germline ends. Per germline, CDR1 DFQATT and CDR2 SNEGSKA (reference sequence). The CDR3 bases are TGCAGTGCTAGGGGAGCAGGGTGGGATGAAAAACTGTTTTTT. Translation gives CSARGAGWDEKLFF.

The chain links TRBV30 to TRBJ1-5; no definite D call. Germline CDR1 GTSNPN, CDR2 SVGIG (reference sequence). The CDR3 length is 13 residues. V dropped 2 bases and J dropped 0 bases, with 5 bases sitting between them. CDR3 residues: CAWSLGSNQPQHF. CDR3 DNA: TGTGCCTGGAGTCTGGGTAGCAATCAGCCCCAGCATTTT.

The genes are TRBV7-6 and TRBJ2-1; D not resolved. V was trimmed by 5 bases and J by 7 bases, leaving 9 bases between them. This CDR3 contains 12 residues. Germline CDR1 is SGHVS and CDR2 is FNYEAQ. DNA for the CDR3: TGTGCCAGCAGCCTCTCAGGAAATGAGCAGTTCTTC. It encodes CASSLSGNEQFF.

This chain connects TRBV20-1 to TRBJ1-1; maybe TRBD1 (6 bases). The ends were cut back, 1 base at V and 4 bases at J, with 10 bases in the middle. CDR3 length equals 13 residues. Per germline, CDR1 DFQATT and CDR2 SNEGSKA (reference sequence). For the CDR3, the DNA is TGCAGTGCTAGAGCAGGGGAGTTCACTGAAGCTTTCTTT. It encodes CSARAGEFTEAFF.

This chain uses TRBV6-1 with TRBJ1-5; maybe TRBD1 (5 bases). This CDR3 spans 15 amino acids. CDR1 MNHNS and CDR2 SASEGT come from the germline V gene. V shed 11 bases and J shed 0 bases, with 17 bases lying between them. DNA for the CDR3: TGTGCCTCGGGGGAAGGGCTATATAGCAATCAGCCCCAGCATTTT. Its protein product is CASGEGLYSNQPQHF.

The genes are TRBV5-4 and TRBJ2-3; 7 bases map to TRBD1. V was clipped by 2 bases and J by 5 bases; unmatched bases: 11. The CDR3 contains 16 residues. Germline V gene lookup returns CDR1 SGHNT and CDR2 YYREEE (reference sequence). CDR3: CASSFSGQIRRDTQYF. CDR3 nucleotides: TGTGCCAGCAGCTTCTCGGGACAGATCCGGAGAGATACGCAGTATTTT.

V gene TRBV2 combines with J gene TRBJ1-4; 7 nucleotides line up with TRBD1. The CDR3 is 15 residues long. Germline CDR1 is SNHLY and CDR2 is FYNNEI. Trimming took 6 bases from V and 2 from J; bases not matched to a gene: 6. In nucleotides, the CDR3 is TGTGCCAGCAGACCCCGGGACAGCACTAATGAAAAACTGTTTTTT. It yields the protein CASRPRDSTNEKLFF. Full variable domain (remainder filled in from reference TRBV2 and TRBJ1-4): EPEVTQTPSHQVTQMGQEVILRCVPISNHLYFYWYRQILGQKVEFLVSFYNNEISEKSEIFDDQFSVERPDGSNFTLKIRSTKLEDSAMYFCASRPRDSTNEKLFFGSGTQLSVL.

CDR3 DNA: TGCAGTGCAGATCCGGGGGGACTCTCTGGGGCCAACGTCCTGACTTTC. Amino acid sequence: CSADPGGLSGANVLTF. The rearrangement uses TRBV20-1 and TRBJ2-6; 7 bases map to TRBD2. CDR3 length equals 16 residues. Germline trimming cut 6 bases from V and 0 bases from J; bases unmatched to any gene: 8. CDR1 and CDR2 (germline): DFQATT, SNEGSKA (reference sequence).

V and J are TRBV20-1 and TRBJ1-2; 9 nucleotides line up with TRBD1. V gave up 2 bases and J gave up 2 bases; unmatched junction bases: 3. The germline CDR1 and CDR2 sequences are DFQATT and SNEGSKA (reference sequence). This CDR3 region has 14 residues. CDR3 nucleotide sequence: TGCAGTGCTAGAAAGGGACAGGGAAACTATGGCTACACCTTC. Translated: CSARKGQGNYGYTF.

The chain is built from TRBV20-1 and TRBJ2-1; D is unresolved. Trimming took 0 bases from V and 0 from J, leaving 9 bases between them. CDR1 and CDR2 (germline): DFQATT, SNEGSKA (reference sequence). The CDR3 consists of 15 residues. The CDR3 sequence: CSARDPSVSYNEQFF. The DNA for the CDR3 is TGCAGTGCTAGAGATCCAAGCGTCTCCTACAATGAGCAGTTCTTC.

The chain recombines TRBV6-1 with TRBJ1-5, with TRBD1 as a possible D gene (6 bases). Germline V gene data show CDR1 as MNHNS and CDR2 as SASEGT. V lost 4 bases and J 5 bases, leaving 21 bases between the germline ends. The CDR3 runs 17 residues. Here the CDR3 DNA reads TGTGCCAGCAGTGCCTATCGACAGGCTAGAATGGATCAGCCCCAGCATTTT. Translating it yields CASSAYRQARMDQPQHF.

V gene TRBV30 combines with J gene TRBJ1-2; 7 nucleotides line up with TRBD1. Germline V gives CDR1 GTSNPN, CDR2 SVGIG (reference sequence). V was pared by 3 bases and J by 8 bases, with 12 bases of the junction left unmatched. The CDR3 length is 14 residues. CDR3 DNA: TGTGCCTGGAGGGAATCCCTTGACAGGGACGGCTACACCTTC. Residues: CAWRESLDRDGYTF.

This clonotype turned up a few times. The chain recombines TRBV2 with TRBJ1-6, with D unresolved. CDR1 and CDR2 (germline): SNHLY, FYNNEI. Trimming took off 8 bases at V and 6 bases at J, with 11 bases between the two ends. The CDR3 is 13 amino acids. Written as DNA, the CDR3 is TGTGCCAGCGGACGAGAGTTTAATTCACCCCTCCACTTT. This sequence encodes CASGREFNSPLHF.

This sequence joins TRBV19 and TRBJ1-2; tentative D call: TRBD1 (5 bases). This CDR3 spans 15 amino acids. Germline V gene data show CDR1 as LNHDA and CDR2 as SQIVND (reference sequence). Deletions cut 7 bases from V and 3 bases from J, with 18 bases between. In DNA form, the CDR3 reads TGTGCCAGTACCAGATCTGGGGGGGGAGACTATGGCTACACCTTC. Amino acid sequence: CASTRSGGGDYGYTF.

V and J are TRBV7-3 and TRBJ1-2, with D perhaps TRBD1 (5 bases). V was pared by 5 bases and J by 8 bases, with 18 bases between. CDR3 length: 14 residues. Germline lookup yields CDR1 SGHTA and CDR2 FQGTGA. The DNA of the CDR3 is TGTGCCAGCAGCCGAGGGTCAGGGACGGACGGCTACACCTTC. It specifies CASSRGSGTDGYTF.

The chain links TRBV7-9 to TRBJ1-1, with unresolved D. Germline loops: CDR1 SEHNR, CDR2 FQNEAQ (reference sequence). The V gene lost 2 bases and the J gene lost 5 bases, with 9 bases spanning the gap. The CDR3 is 13 amino acids. The CDR3 loop is CASSLQEVTEAFF. The CDR3 nucleotides are TGTGCCAGCAGCTTACAGGAGGTGACTGAAGCTTTCTTT.

The rearrangement uses TRBV10-3 and TRBJ1-3; maybe TRBD1 (5 bases). Germline V gives CDR1 ENHRY, CDR2 SYGVKD. V was cut by 11 bases and J by 4 bases, with 18 bases left in between. The CDR3 covers 14 residues. CDR3 bases: TGTGCCTCGGAACAAACAGGCTTCGGAAACACCATATATTTT. Translation gives CASEQTGFGNTIYF.

This clonotype was observed a handful of times. The chain carries TRBV5-4 and TRBJ1-3; D not certain. The CDR3 runs 9 residues. CDR1 and CDR2 from the germline V gene are SGHNT and YYREEE (reference sequence). Trimming stripped 8 bases from V and 7 bases from J, with 4 bases between. The CDR3 DNA is TGTGCCAGTGGGAACACCATATATTTT. Amino acid sequence: CASGNTIYF.

V gene TRBV20-1 combines with J gene TRBJ2-1; D is undetermined. Germline CDR1 DFQATT, CDR2 SNEGSKA (reference sequence). CDR3 size: 13 residues. In DNA, the CDR3 is TGCAGGGGCCAGGCGGAAAACCCCAATGAGCAGTTCTTC. Translating it yields CRGQAENPNEQFF.